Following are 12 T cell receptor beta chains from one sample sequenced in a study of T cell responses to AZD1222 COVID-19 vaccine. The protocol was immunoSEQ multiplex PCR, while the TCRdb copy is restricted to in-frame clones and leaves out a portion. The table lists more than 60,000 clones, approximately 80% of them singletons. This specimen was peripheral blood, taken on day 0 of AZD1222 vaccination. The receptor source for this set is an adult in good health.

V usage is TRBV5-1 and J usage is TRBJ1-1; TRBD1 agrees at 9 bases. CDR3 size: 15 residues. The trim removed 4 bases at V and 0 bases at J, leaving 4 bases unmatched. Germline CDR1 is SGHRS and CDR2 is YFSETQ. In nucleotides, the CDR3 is TGCGCCAGCAGCCCCTGGGACAGGGTGAACACTGAAGCTTTCTTT. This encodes CASSPWDRVNTEAFF.

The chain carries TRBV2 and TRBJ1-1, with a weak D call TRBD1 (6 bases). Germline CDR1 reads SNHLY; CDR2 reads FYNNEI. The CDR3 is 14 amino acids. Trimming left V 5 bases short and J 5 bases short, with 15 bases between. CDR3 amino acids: CASSPQGQGTEAFF. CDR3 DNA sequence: TGTGCCAGCAGTCCACAGGGACAAGGGACTGAAGCTTTCTTT.

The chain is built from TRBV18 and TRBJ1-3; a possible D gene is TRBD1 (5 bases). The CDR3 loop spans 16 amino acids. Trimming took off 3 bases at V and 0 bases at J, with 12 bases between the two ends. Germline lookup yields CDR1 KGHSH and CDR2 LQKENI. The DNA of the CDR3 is TGTGCCAGCTCACCCCCTCCCCAGGGCTCTGGAAACACCATATATTTT. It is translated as CASSPPPQGSGNTIYF.

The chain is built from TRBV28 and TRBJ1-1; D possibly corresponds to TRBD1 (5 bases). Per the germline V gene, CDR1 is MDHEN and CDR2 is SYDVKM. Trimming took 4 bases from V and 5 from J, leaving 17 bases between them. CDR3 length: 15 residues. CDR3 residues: CASSSGEVKRTEAFF. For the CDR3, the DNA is TGTGCCAGCAGTTCGGGGGAAGTGAAGAGGACTGAAGCTTTCTTT. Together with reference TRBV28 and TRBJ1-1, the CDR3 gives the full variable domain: DVKVTQSSRYLVKRTGEKVFLECVQDMDHENMFWYRQDPGLGLRLIYFSYDVKMKEKGDIPEGYSVSREKKERFSLILESASTNQTSMYLCASSSGEVKRTEAFFGQGTRLTVV.

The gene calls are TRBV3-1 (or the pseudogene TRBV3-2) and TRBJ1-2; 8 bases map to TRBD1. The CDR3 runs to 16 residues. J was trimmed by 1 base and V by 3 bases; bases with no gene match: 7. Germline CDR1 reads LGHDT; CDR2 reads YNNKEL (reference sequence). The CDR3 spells CASSQYRGGHNYGYTF. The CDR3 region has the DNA TGTGCCAGCAGCCAGTACAGGGGGGGTCATAACTATGGCTACACCTTC.

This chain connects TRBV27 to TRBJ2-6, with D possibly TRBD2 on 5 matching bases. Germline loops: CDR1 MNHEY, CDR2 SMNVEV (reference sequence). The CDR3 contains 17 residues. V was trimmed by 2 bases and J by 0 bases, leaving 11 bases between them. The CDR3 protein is CASSLDRGASGANVLTF. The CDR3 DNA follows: TGTGCCAGCAGTTTAGATCGGGGAGCCTCTGGGGCCAACGTCCTGACTTTC.

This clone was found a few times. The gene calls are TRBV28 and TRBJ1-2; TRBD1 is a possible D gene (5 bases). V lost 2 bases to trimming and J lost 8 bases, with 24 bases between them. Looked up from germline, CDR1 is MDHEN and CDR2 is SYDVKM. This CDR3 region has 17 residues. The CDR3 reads CASSLNGVGRGVEGYTF. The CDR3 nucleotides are TGTGCCAGCAGTTTAAATGGGGTTGGGAGGGGAGTAGAAGGCTACACCTTC.

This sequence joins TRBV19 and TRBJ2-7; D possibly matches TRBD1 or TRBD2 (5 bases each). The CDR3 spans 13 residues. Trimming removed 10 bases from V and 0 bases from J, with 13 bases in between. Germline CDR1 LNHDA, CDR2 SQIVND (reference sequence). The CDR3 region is CATRGASSYEQYF. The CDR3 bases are TGTGCCACCCGAGGGGCCAGCTCCTACGAGCAGTACTTC. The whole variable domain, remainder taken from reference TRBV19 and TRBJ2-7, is DGGITQSPKYLFRKEGQNVTLSCEQNLNHDAMYWYRQDPGQGLRLIYYSQIVNDFQKGDIAEGYSVSREKKESFPLTVTSAQKNPTAFYLCATRGASSYEQYFGPGTRLTVT.

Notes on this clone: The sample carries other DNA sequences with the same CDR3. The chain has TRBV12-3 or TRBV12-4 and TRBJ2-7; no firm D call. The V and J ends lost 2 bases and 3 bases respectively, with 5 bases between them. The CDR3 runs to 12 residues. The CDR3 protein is CASSLLGYEQYF. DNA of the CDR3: TGTGCCAGCAGTTTATTGGGCTACGAGCAGTACTTC.

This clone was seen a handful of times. The CDR3 reads CASRPGAVNTEAFF. As DNA, the CDR3 is TGTGCCAGCCGACCGGGGGCTGTGAACACTGAAGCTTTCTTT. V is TRBV5-4 and J is TRBJ1-1, with D tentatively TRBD1 (6 bases). The germline V gene has CDR1 SGHNT and CDR2 YYREEE (reference sequence). V was cut by 7 bases and J by 0 bases, with 13 bases left in between. This CDR3 has 14 residues.

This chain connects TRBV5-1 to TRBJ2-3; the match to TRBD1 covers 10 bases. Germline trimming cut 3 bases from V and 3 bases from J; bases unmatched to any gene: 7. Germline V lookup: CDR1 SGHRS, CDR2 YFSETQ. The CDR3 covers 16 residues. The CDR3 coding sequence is TGCGCCAGCAGCTCAGGACAGGGGGAACGTACAGATACGCAGTATTTT. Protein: CASSSGQGERTDTQYF.

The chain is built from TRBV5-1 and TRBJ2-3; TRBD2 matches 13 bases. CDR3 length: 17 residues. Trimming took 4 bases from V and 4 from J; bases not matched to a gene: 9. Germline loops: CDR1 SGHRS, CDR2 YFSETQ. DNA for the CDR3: TGCGCCAGCAGCCTAGGACTAGCGGGAGATGGGTCAGATACGCAGTATTTT. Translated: CASSLGLAGDGSDTQYF.